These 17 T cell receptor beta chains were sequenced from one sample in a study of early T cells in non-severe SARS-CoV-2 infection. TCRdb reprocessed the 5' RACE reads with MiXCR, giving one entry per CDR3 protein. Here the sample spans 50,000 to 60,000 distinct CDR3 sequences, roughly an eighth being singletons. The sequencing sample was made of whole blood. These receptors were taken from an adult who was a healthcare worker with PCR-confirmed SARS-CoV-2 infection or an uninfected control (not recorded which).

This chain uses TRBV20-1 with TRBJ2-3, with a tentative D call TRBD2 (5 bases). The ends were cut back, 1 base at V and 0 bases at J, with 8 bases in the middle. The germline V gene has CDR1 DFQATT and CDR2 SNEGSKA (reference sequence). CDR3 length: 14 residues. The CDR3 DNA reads TGCAGTGCTAGAGGTTCTAGCAGCACAGATACGCAGTATTTT. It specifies CSARGSSSTDTQYF.

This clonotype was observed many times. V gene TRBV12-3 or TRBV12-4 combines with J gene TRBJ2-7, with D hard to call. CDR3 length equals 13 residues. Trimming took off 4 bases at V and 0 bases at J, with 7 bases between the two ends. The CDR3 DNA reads TGTGCCAGCAGTTCCCAGTACTCCTACGAGCAGTACTTC. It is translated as CASSSQYSYEQYF.

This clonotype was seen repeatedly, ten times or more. CDR3 sequence: CASSSSSGGTSAQYF. Written as DNA, the CDR3 is TGTGCCAGCAGCTCTAGTTCTGGCGGGACCTCGGCCCAGTACTTC. The chain couples TRBV9 to TRBJ2-5; D might be TRBD2 (6 bases). The CDR3 sequence is 15 residues long. Germline assignment: CDR1 SGDLS and CDR2 YYNGEE. Trimming shortened V by 4 bases and J by 9 bases, and 22 bases separated the two germline ends. Together with reference TRBV9 and TRBJ2-5, the CDR3 gives the full variable domain: DSGVTQTPKHLITATGQRVTLRCSPRSGDLSVYWYQQSLDQGLQFLIQYYNGEERAKGNILERFSAQQFPDLHSELNLSSLELGDSALYFCASSSSSGGTSAQYFGPGTRLLVL.

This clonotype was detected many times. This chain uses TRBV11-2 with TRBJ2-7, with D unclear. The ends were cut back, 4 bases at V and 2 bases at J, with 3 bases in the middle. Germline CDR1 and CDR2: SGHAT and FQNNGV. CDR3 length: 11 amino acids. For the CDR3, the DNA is TGTGCCAGCAGCTCCGCCTACGAGCAGTACTTC. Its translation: CASSSAYEQYF.

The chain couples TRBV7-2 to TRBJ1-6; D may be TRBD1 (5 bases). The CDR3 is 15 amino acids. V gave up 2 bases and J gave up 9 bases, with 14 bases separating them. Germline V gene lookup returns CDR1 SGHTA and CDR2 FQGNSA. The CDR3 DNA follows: TGTGCCAGCAGCTTACAGGGAAGGGTAATTTCACCCCTCCACTTT. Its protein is CASSLQGRVISPLHF.

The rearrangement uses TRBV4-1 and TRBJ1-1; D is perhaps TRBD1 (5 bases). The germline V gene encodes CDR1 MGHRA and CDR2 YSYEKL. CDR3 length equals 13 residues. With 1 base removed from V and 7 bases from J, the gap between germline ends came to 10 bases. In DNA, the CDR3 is TGCGCCAGCAGCCAAGGTGGGGGGAATGAAGCTTTCTTT. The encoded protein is CASSQGGGNEAFF.

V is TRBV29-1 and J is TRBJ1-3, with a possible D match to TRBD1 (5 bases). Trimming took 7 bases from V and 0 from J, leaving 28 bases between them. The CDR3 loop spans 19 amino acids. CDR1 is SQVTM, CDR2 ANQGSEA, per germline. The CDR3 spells CSARPRGPVHLYSGNTIYF. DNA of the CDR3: TGCAGCGCCCGTCCAAGGGGACCTGTCCACCTGTACTCTGGAAACACCATATATTTT.

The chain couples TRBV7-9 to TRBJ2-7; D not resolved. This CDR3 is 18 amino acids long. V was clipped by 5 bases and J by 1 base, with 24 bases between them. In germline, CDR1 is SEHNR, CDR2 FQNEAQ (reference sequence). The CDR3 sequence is CASSAPESVVWGSYEQYF. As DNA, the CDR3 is TGTGCCAGCAGCGCCCCCGAATCGGTAGTGTGGGGTTCCTACGAGCAGTACTTC.

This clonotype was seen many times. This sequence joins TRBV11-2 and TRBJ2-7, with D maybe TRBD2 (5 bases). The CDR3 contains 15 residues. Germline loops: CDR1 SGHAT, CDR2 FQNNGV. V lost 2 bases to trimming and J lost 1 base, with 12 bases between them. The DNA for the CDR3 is TGTGCCAGCAGCTTATCGGGGTTTGAATCCTACGAGCAGTACTTC. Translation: CASSLSGFESYEQYF.

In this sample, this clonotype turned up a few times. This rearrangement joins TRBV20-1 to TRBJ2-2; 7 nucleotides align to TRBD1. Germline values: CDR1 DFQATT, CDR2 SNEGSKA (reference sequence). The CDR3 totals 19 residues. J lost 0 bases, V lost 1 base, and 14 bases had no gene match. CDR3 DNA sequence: TGCAGTGCTAGAGCGGGGACAGCCGCTAAGTTCGCGAACACCGGGGAGCTGTTTTTT. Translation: CSARAGTAAKFANTGELFF.

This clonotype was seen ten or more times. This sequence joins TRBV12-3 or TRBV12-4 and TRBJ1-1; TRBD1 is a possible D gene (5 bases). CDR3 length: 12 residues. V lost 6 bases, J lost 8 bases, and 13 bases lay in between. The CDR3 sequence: CASSPRESEAFF. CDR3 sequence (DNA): TGTGCCAGCAGCCCCAGGGAATCCGAAGCTTTCTTT.

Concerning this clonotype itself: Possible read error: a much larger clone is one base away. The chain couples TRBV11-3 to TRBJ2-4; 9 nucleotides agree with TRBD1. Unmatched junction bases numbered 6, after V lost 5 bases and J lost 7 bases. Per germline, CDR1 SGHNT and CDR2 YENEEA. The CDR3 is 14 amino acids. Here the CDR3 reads CASSKRTGDNIQYF. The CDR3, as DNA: TGTGCCAGCAGCAAAAGGACAGGGGATAACATTCAGTACTTC.

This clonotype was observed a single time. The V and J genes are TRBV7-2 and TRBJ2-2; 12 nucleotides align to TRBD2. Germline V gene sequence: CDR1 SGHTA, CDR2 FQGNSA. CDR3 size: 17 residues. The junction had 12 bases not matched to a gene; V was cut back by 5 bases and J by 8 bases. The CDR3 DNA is TGTGCCAGCAGCCCCCAAGGCCTAGCGGGGGGGCAAGGGGAGCTGTTTTTT. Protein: CASSPQGLAGGQGELFF.

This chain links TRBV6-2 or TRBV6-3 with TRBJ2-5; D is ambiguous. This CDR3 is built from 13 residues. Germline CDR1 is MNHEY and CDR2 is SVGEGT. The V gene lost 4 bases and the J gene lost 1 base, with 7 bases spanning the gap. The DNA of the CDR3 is TGTGCCAGCAGTTTTTCACCCCAAGAGACCCAGTACTTC. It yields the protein CASSFSPQETQYF.

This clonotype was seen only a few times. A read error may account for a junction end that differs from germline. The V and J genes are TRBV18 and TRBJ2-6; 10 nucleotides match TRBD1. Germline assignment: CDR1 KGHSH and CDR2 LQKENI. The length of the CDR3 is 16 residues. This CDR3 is CVSSPGQGPGANVLTF. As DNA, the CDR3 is TGTGTCAGCTCACCGGGACAGGGGCCCGGGGCCAACGTCCTGACTTTC.

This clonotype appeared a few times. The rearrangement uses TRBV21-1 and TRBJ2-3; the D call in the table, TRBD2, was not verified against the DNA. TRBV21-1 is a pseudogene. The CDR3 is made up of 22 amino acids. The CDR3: CASSLLGGRLAGVRTGTDTQYF. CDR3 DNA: TGTGCCAGCAGCCTCCTAGGTGGGCGACTAGCGGGGGTGCGAACCGGCACAGATACGCAGTATTTT.

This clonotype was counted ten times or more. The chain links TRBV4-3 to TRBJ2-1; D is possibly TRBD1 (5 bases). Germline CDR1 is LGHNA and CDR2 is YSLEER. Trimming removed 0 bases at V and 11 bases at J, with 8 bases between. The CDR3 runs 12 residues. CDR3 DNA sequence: TGCGCCAGCAGCCAAGAAAGGGGCAAGCAGTTCTTC. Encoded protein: CASSQERGKQFF.